This T cell receptor (beta chain) was found in a study of blood T cell repertoires in COVID-19. Study-level information: Italy, Spain and the United States were the sources of the convalescent and acute COVID-19 samples. T cells, B-cell-depleted T cells, or PBMCs supplied cDNA or gDNA.

Methods used by the authors: The assay estimated nucleated cells by amplifying reference gene primers. The assay was immunoSEQ multiplex PCR, and TCRdb's table has in-frame clones only and misses some. That table supplies the V and J calls and clone size; D and trimming were determined from the DNA. Of under 250,000 clones in the sample, about 86% were seen once. Unmatched junction bases numbered 10, after V lost 7 bases and J lost 4 bases. CDR3 length: 15 residues. Germline CDR1 is MNHEY and CDR2 is SVGAGI. The chain recombines TRBV6-5 with TRBJ2-1; 7 bases match TRBD1. The sequenced sample consisted of peripheral blood. The clonotype was recovered from a man aged 50-60 years with active or convalescent COVID-19. In nucleotides, the CDR3 is TGTGCCAGCACTCTCGAGGGGACAGCTTACAATGAGCAGTTCTTC. Encoded protein: CASTLEGTAYNEQFF.